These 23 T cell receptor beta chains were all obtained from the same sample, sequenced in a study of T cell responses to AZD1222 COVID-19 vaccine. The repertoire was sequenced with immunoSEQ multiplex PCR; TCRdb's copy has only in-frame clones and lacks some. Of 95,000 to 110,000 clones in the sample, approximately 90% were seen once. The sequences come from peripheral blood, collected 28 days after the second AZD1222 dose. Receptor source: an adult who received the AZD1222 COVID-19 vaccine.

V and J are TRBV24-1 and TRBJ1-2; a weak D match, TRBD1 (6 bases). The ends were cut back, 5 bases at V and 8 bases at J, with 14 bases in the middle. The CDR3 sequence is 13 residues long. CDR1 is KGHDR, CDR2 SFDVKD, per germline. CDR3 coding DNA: TGTGCCACCAGTGCGGGGGGGCCTACCGGCTACACCTTC. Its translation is CATSAGGPTGYTF.

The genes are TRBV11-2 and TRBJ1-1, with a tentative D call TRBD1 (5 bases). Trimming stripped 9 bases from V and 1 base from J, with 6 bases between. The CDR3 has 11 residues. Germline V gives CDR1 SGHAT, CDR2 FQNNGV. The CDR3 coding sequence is TGTGCCAGTAGGGGGAACACTGAAGCTTTCTTT. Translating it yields CASRGNTEAFF.

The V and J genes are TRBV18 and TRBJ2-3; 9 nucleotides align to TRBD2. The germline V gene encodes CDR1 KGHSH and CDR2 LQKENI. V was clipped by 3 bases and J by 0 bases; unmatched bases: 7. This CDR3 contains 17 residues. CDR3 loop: CASSPQRGAPSTDTQYF. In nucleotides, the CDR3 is TGTGCCAGCTCACCCCAGCGGGGGGCTCCTAGCACAGATACGCAGTATTTT.

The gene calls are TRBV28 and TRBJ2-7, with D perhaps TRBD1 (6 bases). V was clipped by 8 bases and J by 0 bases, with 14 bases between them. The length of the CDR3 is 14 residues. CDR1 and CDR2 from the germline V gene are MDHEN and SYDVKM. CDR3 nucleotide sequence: TGTGCCAGCTGGGGAGCAGGGGACTCCTACGAGCAGTACTTC. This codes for CASWGAGDSYEQYF. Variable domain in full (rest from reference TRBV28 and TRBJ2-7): DVKVTQSSRYLVKRTGEKVFLECVQDMDHENMFWYRQDPGLGLRLIYFSYDVKMKEKGDIPEGYSVSREKKERFSLILESASTNQTSMYLCASWGAGDSYEQYFGPGTRLTVT.

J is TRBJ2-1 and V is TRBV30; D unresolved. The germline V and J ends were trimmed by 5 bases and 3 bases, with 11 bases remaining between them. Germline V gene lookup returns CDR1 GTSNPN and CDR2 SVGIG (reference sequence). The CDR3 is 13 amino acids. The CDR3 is CAWAPWDYNEQFF. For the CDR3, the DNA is TGTGCCTGGGCCCCCTGGGACTACAATGAGCAGTTCTTC.

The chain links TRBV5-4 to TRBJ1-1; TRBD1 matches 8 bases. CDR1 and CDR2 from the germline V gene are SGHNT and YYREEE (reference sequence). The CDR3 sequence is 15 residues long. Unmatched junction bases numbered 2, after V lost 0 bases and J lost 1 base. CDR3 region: CASSLVGTGNTEAFF. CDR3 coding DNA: TGTGCCAGCAGCTTGGTGGGGACAGGGAACACTGAAGCTTTCTTT.

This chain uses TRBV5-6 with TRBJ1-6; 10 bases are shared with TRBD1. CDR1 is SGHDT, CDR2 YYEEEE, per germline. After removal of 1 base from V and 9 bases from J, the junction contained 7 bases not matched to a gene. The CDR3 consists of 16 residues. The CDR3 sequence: CASSLSTGQGSSPLHF. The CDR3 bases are TGTGCCAGCAGCTTGTCGACGGGACAGGGGAGTTCACCCCTCCACTTT.

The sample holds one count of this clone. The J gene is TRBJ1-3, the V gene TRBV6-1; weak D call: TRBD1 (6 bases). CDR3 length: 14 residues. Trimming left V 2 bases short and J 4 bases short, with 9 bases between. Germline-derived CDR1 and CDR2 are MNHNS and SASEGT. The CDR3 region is CASSEPGVGNTIYF. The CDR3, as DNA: TGTGCCAGCAGTGAACCAGGGGTGGGAAACACCATATATTTT.

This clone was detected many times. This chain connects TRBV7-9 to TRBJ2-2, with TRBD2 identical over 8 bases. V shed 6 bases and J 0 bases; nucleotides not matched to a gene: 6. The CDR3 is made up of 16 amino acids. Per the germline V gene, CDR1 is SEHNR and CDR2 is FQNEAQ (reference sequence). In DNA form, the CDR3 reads TGTGCCAGCAGATCAGGACTAGCCACGAACACCGGGGAGCTGTTTTTT. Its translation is CASRSGLATNTGELFF.

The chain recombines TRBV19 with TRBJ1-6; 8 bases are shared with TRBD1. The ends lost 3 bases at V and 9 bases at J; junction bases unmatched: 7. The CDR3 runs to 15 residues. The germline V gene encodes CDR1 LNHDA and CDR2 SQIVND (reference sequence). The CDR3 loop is CASSMTGAAISPLHF. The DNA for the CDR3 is TGTGCCAGTAGTATGACAGGGGCGGCAATTTCACCCCTCCACTTT. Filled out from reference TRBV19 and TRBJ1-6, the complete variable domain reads DGGITQSPKYLFRKEGQNVTLSCEQNLNHDAMYWYRQDPGQGLRLIYYSQIVNDFQKGDIAEGYSVSREKKESFPLTVTSAQKNPTAFYLCASSMTGAAISPLHFGNGTRLTVT.

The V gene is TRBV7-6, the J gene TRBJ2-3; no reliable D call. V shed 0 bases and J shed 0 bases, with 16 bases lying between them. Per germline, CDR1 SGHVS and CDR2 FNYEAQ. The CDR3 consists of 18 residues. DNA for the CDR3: TGTGCCAGCAGCTTAGCGATATACTTTTCCGCTAGCACAGATACGCAGTATTTT. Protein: CASSLAIYFSASTDTQYF.

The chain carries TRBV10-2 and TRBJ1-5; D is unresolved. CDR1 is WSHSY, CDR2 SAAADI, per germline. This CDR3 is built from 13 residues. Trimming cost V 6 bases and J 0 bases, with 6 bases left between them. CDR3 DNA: TGCGCCAGCAGGGCCGTTAGCAATCAGCCCCAGCATTTT. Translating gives CASRAVSNQPQHF.

The CDR3 here is CASSLGQGAYEQYF. DNA of the CDR3: TGTGCCAGCAGCTTGGGGCAAGGGGCCTACGAGCAGTACTTC. The chain is built from TRBV5-4 and TRBJ2-7, with D perhaps TRBD1 (5 bases). The ends were cut back, 0 bases at V and 2 bases at J, with 9 bases in the middle. Germline V gene lookup returns CDR1 SGHNT and CDR2 YYREEE (reference sequence). The length of the CDR3 is 14 residues.

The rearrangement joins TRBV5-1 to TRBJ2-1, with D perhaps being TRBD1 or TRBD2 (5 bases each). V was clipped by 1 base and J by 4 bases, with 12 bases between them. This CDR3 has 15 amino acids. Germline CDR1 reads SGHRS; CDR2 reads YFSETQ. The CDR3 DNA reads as TGCGCCAGCAGCTTGACCGGGGCCCTATACAATGAGCAGTTCTTC. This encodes CASSLTGALYNEQFF.

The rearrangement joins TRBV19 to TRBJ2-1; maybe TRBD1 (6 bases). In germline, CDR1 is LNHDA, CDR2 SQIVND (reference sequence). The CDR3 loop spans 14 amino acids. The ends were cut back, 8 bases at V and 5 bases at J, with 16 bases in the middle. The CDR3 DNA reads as TGTGCCAGTTCTTATTTAGGGACAAACAATGAGCAGTTCTTC. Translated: CASSYLGTNNEQFF.

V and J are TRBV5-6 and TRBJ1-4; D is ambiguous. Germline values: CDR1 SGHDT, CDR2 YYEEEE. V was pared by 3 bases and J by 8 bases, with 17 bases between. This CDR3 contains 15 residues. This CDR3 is CASSSDAVVGEKLFF. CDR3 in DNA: TGTGCCAGCAGCTCCGACGCCGTCGTCGGCGAAAAACTGTTTTTT.

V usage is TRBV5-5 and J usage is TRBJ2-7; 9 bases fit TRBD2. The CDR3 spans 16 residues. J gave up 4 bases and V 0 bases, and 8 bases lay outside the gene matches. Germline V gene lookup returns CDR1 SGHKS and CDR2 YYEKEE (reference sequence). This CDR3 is CASSLEGGRAAYEQYF. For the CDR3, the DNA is TGTGCCAGCAGCTTGGAGGGCGGGAGGGCCGCTTACGAGCAGTACTTC.

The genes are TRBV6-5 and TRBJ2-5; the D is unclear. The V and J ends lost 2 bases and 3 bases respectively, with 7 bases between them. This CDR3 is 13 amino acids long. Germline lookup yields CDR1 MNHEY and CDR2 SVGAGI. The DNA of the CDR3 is TGTGCCAGCAGTTACCGACACGAAGAGACCCAGTACTTC. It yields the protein CASSYRHEETQYF.

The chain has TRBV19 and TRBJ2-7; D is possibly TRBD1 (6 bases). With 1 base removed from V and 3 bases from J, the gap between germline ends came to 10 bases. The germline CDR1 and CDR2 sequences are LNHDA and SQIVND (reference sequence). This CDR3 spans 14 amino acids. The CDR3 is CASSIGTAVYEQYF. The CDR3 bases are TGTGCCAGTAGTATAGGGACAGCCGTCTACGAGCAGTACTTC.

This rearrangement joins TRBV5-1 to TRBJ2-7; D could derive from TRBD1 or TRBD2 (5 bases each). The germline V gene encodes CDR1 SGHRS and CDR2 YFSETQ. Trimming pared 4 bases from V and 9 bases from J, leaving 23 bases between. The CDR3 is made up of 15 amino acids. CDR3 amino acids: CASSSEGLGGWRQYF. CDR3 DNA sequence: TGCGCCAGCAGCAGCGAGGGGCTTGGGGGATGGCGGCAGTACTTC.

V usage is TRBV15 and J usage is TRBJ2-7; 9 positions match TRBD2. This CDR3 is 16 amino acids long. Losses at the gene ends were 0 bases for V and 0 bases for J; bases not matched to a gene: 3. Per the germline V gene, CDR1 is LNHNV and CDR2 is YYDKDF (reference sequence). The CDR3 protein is CATSRDHSGSSYEQYF. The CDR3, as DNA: TGTGCCACCAGCAGAGACCATAGCGGGAGCTCCTACGAGCAGTACTTC.

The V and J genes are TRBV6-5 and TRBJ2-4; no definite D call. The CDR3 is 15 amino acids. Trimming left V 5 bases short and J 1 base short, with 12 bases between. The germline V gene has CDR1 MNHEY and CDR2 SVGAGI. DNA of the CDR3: TGTGCCAGCAGTCCAGAAACTCTCGCCAAAAACATTCAGTACTTC. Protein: CASSPETLAKNIQYF.

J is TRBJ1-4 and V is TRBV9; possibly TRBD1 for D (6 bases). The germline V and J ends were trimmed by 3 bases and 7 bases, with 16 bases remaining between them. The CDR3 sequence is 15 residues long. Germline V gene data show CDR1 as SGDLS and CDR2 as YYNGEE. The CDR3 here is CASSGQGIMSEKLFF. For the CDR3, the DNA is TGTGCCAGCAGCGGGCAGGGGATTATGAGTGAAAAACTGTTTTTT.